The sequence of this T cell receptor beta chain was determined in a study of early T cells in non-severe SARS-CoV-2 infection. TCRdb independently ran MiXCR on the 5' RACE reads; one entry per CDR3 protein. Altogether nearly 60,000 distinct CDR3 sequences are present, roughly an eighth being singletons, with the ten largest covering approximately 10%. This clonotype occurred a few times. The CDR3 has 15 amino acids. Germline V gene lookup returns CDR1 MDHEN and CDR2 SYDVKM. V lost 8 bases, J lost 0 bases, and 13 bases lay in between. The chain is built from TRBV28 and TRBJ1-4, with D hard to call. The sample comprised whole blood. This receptor was obtained from an adult who was a healthcare worker with PCR-confirmed SARS-CoV-2 infection or an uninfected control (not recorded which). The CDR3 DNA sequence: TGTGCCAGCGGATCAGGATCTACAACTAATGAAAAACTGTTTTTT. This gives the protein CASGSGSTTNEKLFF.